This T cell receptor beta chain was found in a study of regulatory T cells in long-lasting Graves disease (dated by TCRdb to the early 2020s). At the level of the whole study: Patients with newly diagnosed Graves' disease had been on antithyroid drugs for under 3 months. Patients with persistent Graves' disease were compared with patients with newly diagnosed Graves' disease using TCR sequencing and RNA sequencing of peripheral blood. The study took place in China and was registered as a clinical trial. A total of 33 samples underwent TCR sequencing: around 13 from persistent and around 20 from newly diagnosed Graves' disease patients.

Study-wide findings and limitations: Preferential use of TRBV28, TRBJ1-2 and TRBJ2-5 was observed in persistent disease, whereas TRBV20-1 and TRBJ2-1 were favored in newly diagnosed disease. The authors noted that the small sample size was a limitation that may lower accuracy. Sequencing and analysis were restricted to the TCR beta chain. Lower TCR Shannon entropy and fewer highly expanded clones were observed in persistent Graves' disease patients than in newly diagnosed patients, which suggested clonal expansion. More public clonotypes were shared among persistent patients (under 3,000) than among newly diagnosed patients (approximately 1,000). Peripheral blood alone was examined, since thyroid tissue, which constituted the primary lesion, could not be accessed.

The time point label here, explained by the study, means: newly diagnosed GD, antithyroid drugs for less than 3 months. RNA was extracted from PBMCs in TRIzol for both TCR sequencing and RNA sequencing. Graves' disease was diagnosed according to American Thyroid Association guidelines. Patients were recruited from an endocrinology department in Xi'an, China. From each patient, around 9 milliliters of peripheral blood was collected into an EDTA anticoagulant tube. PBMCs were isolated by Ficoll Paque Plus density gradient separation without further T cell sorting. An Agilent 2100 Bioanalyzer and agarose gel were used to assess RNA quality, and a NanoDrop 2000 was used to measure RNA concentration. This clonotype was picked up many times. What antigen it recognizes has not been identified. Base qualities are missing; no much larger clone stands one base away. The method was multiplex PCR. For sequencing, an Illumina HiSeq 4000 was employed. To build TCR beta libraries, CDR3 regions were amplified by Arm-PCR using iRepertoire HTBI primers. PCR products were gel purified before sequencing. From the authors' description of their analysis: A total of roughly 65 TRBV and under 15 TRBJ segments were identified across samples and were used for gene usage analysis of CDR3 amino acid clonotypes. COPE and FqMerger were used to merge filtered high-quality paired reads into contigs. BLAST was used to align contigs to the IMGT TRBV, TRBD and TRBJ reference genes, and CDR3 was defined following IMGT. Any clonotype with a frequency above 0.1% was classified as a highly expanded clone. Shannon entropy served as the measure of repertoire diversity, while the Gini coefficient captured V-J evenness. A clonotype found in more than one individual was treated as public. TCRdb trimmed public reads at Q25 via fastp, called clones via MiXCR and kept in-frame beta chains. Identical CDR3 protein sequences are pooled into one entry, listed with their most common genes and DNA. It is TCRdb's table, rather than the study itself, that gives the V and J calls and clone size. The sample contains some 240,000 distinct CDR3 sequences, approximately 18% of them found a single time. About 12% of the sample is held by the ten biggest clonotypes.

Trimming accounts for 6 bases at V and 6 bases at J, while the number of junction bases matched to no gene is 10. The CDR3 contains 14 residues, cysteine and phenylalanine counted. The entry retains the CDR3 DNA only, 42 bases that are in frame from base 1. The CDR1 and CDR2 encoded by the germline V gene (reference sequence) are DFQATT and SNEGSKA. These data are also associated with another study on T cells in Graves' hyperthyroidism and ophthalmopathy. In that second paper, the authors write: Stable Graves' hyperthyroidism was defined as the absence of progression to ophthalmopathy over 18 months of follow-up. Hyperthyroidism patients were newly diagnosed, had a disease duration of under 2 months, and were aged 18 to 65 years. Any patient with an uncontrolled infection, another autoimmune disease, pregnancy or lactation was excluded. Diagnoses relied on clinical symptoms, serum thyroxine and TRAb, thyroid ultrasound and orbital computed tomography. For the first round of RT-PCR on the TCR CDR3, the HTBI primer set was used together with the Qiagen OneStep RT-PCR kit. Blood samples also contained most of the expanded thyroid clonotypes (frequency above 0.001), which suggests that blood repertoires may reflect thyroid immune responses. In cross-validation, a model built on a 13 V-J signature told ophthalmopathy apart from stable hyperthyroidism with 87.88% sensitivity and roughly 82% specificity, and in testing the same model reached 80%/75%. During validation, the model predicted progression to ophthalmopathy a median of roughly 7.1 months ahead of onset, with roughly 65% sensitivity and 72% to 85% specificity. To identify distinguishing TCR V-J signatures, a discovery cohort of 95 to 100 patients was used, comprising 43 with Graves' ophthalmopathy and approximately 57 with stable Graves' hyperthyroidism. Prospective prediction of ophthalmopathy was tested in an independent validation cohort consisting of 18 hyperthyroidism patients and over 15 patients who later progressed to ophthalmopathy. The 100 discovery patients were randomly split 7:3 into training and test sets. Thyroid tissue and blood T-cell repertoires from about six Graves' hyperthyroidism patients were also compared in the study. After sampling, hyperthyroidism patients received methimazole starting at 30 mg daily, and ophthalmopathy patients received high-dose intravenous methylprednisolone. The libraries were constructed in a second round of multiplex PCR and then size-selected and purified. Libraries were sequenced paired-end with 100 bp reads on an Illumina HiSeq2000. Raw data were processed with SOAPnuke, discarding reads with adapters, uncalled bases, mean Phred below 15, or no exact constant-primer or identifier match. High-quality paired reads were merged using COPE v1.2.5, and each unique nucleotide sequence was defined as a clonotype. MiTCR v1.1 was used to align the clonotypes against IMGT TRBV, TRBD and TRBJ reference segments. The analysis was restricted to V-J combinations with a frequency above 0.0001, which together covered 99% to 99.2% of the repertoires. The TCS score was defined as F50 (clonal expansion) divided by E x V (chaos), with BLOSUM62-based TCRdist calculated between CDR3 peptides within each V-J. Welch's t-statistics and random forest reduced roughly 540 V-J features to 13, which were used in a naive Bayes classifier (R e1071). No statistical method was used to set the sample size in advance, and investigators knew the group allocation. The paper reports TCR Vbeta CDR3 sequencing of approximately 140 peripheral blood samples: over 40 ophthalmopathy, about 75 hyperthyroidism and around 17 progressor patients.

The sequence joins TRBV20-1 to TRBJ2-1, with 8 central nucleotides matching TRBD2. The TCR sequence derives from a woman in her 30s with Graves disease. Donor details come from another sample of the same person, matched by shared clones. The material was peripheral blood mononuclear cells (PBMCs), obtained at new diagnosis, from a patient treated with antithyroid drugs. The CDR3 protein is CSAANSGILNEQFF. The nucleotide sequence is TGCAGTGCCGCAAATAGCGGGATACTCAATGAGCAGTTCTTC.